The 32 T cell receptor beta chains in this list originate from one sample, sequenced in a study of blood T cell repertoires in COVID-19. Clones were read by immunoSEQ multiplex PCR, and TCRdb kept only the in-frame ones, dropping some. The sample records 85,000 to 100,000 clones, approximately 90% being singletons. The sequenced sample consisted of peripheral blood. All receptors come from a man aged 55 to 69 with acute or convalescent COVID-19.

The chain is built from TRBV24-1 and TRBJ2-5, with 7 nucleotides matching TRBD1. The CDR3 consists of 14 residues. From germline, CDR1 is KGHDR and CDR2 SFDVKD. V was pared by 7 bases and J by 1 base, with 5 bases of the junction left unmatched. CDR3 bases: TGTGCCACCAGGGGCCGGGACAGCCAAGAGACCCAGTACTTC. Amino acids: CATRGRDSQETQYF.

The chain employs TRBV5-1 and TRBJ2-1; D is unclear. The V gene's germline CDR1 is SGHRS and CDR2 YFSETQ. V lost 0 bases and J 10 bases, leaving 11 bases between the germline ends. The CDR3 length is 13 residues. CDR3 sequence (DNA): TGCGCCAGCAGCTTGGGCCCGACCGGGGAGCAGTTCTTC. Encoded protein: CASSLGPTGEQFF. Full variable domain (remainder filled in from reference TRBV5-1 and TRBJ2-1): KAGVTQTPRYLIKTRGQQVTLSCSPISGHRSVSWYQQTPGQGLQFLFEYFSETQRNKGNFPGRFSGRQFSNSRSEMNVSTLELGDSALYLCASSLGPTGEQFFGPGTRLTVL.

V gene TRBV5-6 combines with J gene TRBJ2-2; D is perhaps TRBD1 (6 bases). The V and J ends lost 2 bases and 7 bases respectively, with 15 bases between them. Germline CDR1 SGHDT, CDR2 YYEEEE. This CDR3 spans 15 amino acids. The CDR3 coding sequence is TGTGCCAGCAGCTTTGGTGGGGGCGCTGACGGGGAGCTGTTTTTT. Translated: CASSFGGGADGELFF.

This rearrangement joins TRBV29-1 to TRBJ2-1; TRBD1 agrees at 10 bases. With 7 bases clipped from V and 2 bases from J, the junction kept 5 bases outside the gene matches. The germline CDR1 and CDR2 sequences are SQVTM and ANQGSEA. The CDR3 is 14 amino acids. CDR3 residues: CSALGQGAYNEQFF. The CDR3 DNA reads as TGCAGCGCTTTAGGACAGGGGGCCTACAATGAGCAGTTCTTC.

The rearrangement uses TRBV28 and TRBJ2-1, with 12 bases identical to TRBD1. The CDR3 has 14 amino acids. The V gene's germline CDR1 is MDHEN and CDR2 SYDVKM. After removal of 10 bases from V and 7 bases from J, the junction contained 8 bases not matched to a gene. DNA for the CDR3: TGTGCCACTACCGGGACAGGGGGCGCGAATGAGCAGTTCTTC. It codes for CATTGTGGANEQFF. Full variable domain (outside the CDR3, taken from reference TRBV28 and TRBJ2-1): DVKVTQSSRYLVKRTGEKVFLECVQDMDHENMFWYRQDPGLGLRLIYFSYDVKMKEKGDIPEGYSVSREKKERFSLILESASTNQTSMYLCATTGTGGANEQFFGPGTRLTVL.

The chain couples TRBV5-4 to TRBJ1-1, with 8 nucleotides matching TRBD1. J lost 6 bases, V lost 4 bases, and 11 bases had no gene match. This CDR3 has 15 residues. Germline V gene sequence: CDR1 SGHNT, CDR2 YYREEE (reference sequence). The DNA of the CDR3 is TGTGCCAGCAGCCCCCAGGGGGCCGAAGCCCCTGAAGCTTTCTTT. This encodes CASSPQGAEAPEAFF.

This chain links TRBV29-1 with TRBJ2-1; D is perhaps TRBD1 (6 bases). V was clipped by 4 bases and J by 6 bases, with 13 bases between them. Germline values: CDR1 SQVTM, CDR2 ANQGSEA. This CDR3 is 13 amino acids long. CDR3 DNA sequence: TGCAGCGTTGTGGTGGGCAGGGGCAATGAGCAGTTCTTC. Its translation is CSVVVGRGNEQFF.

In regard to this clone: Sequence at one end of the junction differs from germline and may be a read error. V is TRBV6-1 and J is TRBJ2-5; 9 positions match TRBD2. Germline V CDR1 and CDR2: MNHNS, SASEGT. The CDR3 extends over 16 amino acids. CDR3 loop: CASCEARGGQGETQYF. DNA for the CDR3: TGTGCCAGCTGTGAGGCGCGGGGGGGCCAGGGGGAGACCCAGTACTTC.

V gene TRBV6-5 combines with J gene TRBJ1-5, with 8 nucleotides matching TRBD1. The CDR3 runs to 15 residues. Germline V gives CDR1 MNHEY, CDR2 SVGAGI. The V gene end was trimmed by 7 bases and the J gene end by 4 bases; junction bases not matched to a gene: 9. The CDR3 nucleotides read TGTGCCAGCATCCAAATGGGGACAGGTAATCAGCCCCAGCATTTT. Its protein is CASIQMGTGNQPQHF.

This chain links TRBV7-9 with TRBJ1-2; D gene uncertain. In germline, CDR1 is SEHNR, CDR2 FQNEAQ (reference sequence). This CDR3 has 13 residues. V shed 6 bases and J shed 2 bases, with 10 bases lying between them. This CDR3 is CASSSDINYGYTF. The CDR3 DNA reads as TGTGCCAGCAGTTCAGATATCAACTATGGCTACACCTTC.

The chain is built from TRBV12-3 or TRBV12-4 and TRBJ1-2; D remains ambiguous. CDR3 length: 13 residues. Trimming took 6 bases from V and 4 from J, leaving 12 bases between them. CDR3 protein: CASSSMAAYGYTF. The CDR3 bases are TGTGCCAGCAGCTCAATGGCGGCCTATGGCTACACCTTC.

The J gene is TRBJ1-2, the V gene TRBV16; D may be TRBD1 (6 bases). The germline CDR1 and CDR2 sequences are KGHSY and FQNENV. V shed 0 bases and J shed 6 bases, with 11 bases lying between them. This CDR3 has 14 residues. The CDR3 reads CASSQSRTDHGYTF. DNA of the CDR3: TGTGCCAGCAGCCAATCGAGGACAGATCATGGCTACACCTTC.

V gene TRBV9 combines with J gene TRBJ2-2; tentatively, D is TRBD1 (5 bases). Germline CDR1 and CDR2: SGDLS and YYNGEE. The germline V and J ends were trimmed by 6 bases and 1 base, with 13 bases remaining between them. This CDR3 region has 15 residues. The CDR3 here is CASNLQTGNTGELFF. The CDR3 nucleotides are TGTGCCAGCAACCTACAAACAGGGAACACCGGGGAGCTGTTTTTT.

The chain recombines TRBV3-1 (or the pseudogene TRBV3-2) with TRBJ1-2; D uncertain. Trimming took off 3 bases at V and 1 base at J, with 12 bases between the two ends. Germline V lookup: CDR1 LGHDT, CDR2 YNNKEL (reference sequence). The CDR3 sequence is 15 residues long. CDR3 sequence (DNA): TGTGCCAGCAGCCATGTGTTGGGCTTTAACTATGGCTACACCTTC. Translated, it gives CASSHVLGFNYGYTF.

The rearrangement links TRBV5-4 to TRBJ1-2, with TRBD1 as a possible D gene (6 bases). Germline V CDR1 and CDR2: SGHNT, YYREEE (reference sequence). V lost 4 bases to trimming and J lost 1 base, with 8 bases between them. The CDR3 sequence is 13 residues long. The CDR3 DNA reads as TGTGCCAGCAGCCGGGACAATAACTATGGCTACACCTTC. Translated, it gives CASSRDNNYGYTF.

J is TRBJ1-4 and V is TRBV4-1; tentatively, D is TRBD1 (5 bases). Trimming left V 2 bases short and J 7 bases short, with 17 bases between. The germline gives CDR1 MGHRA, CDR2 YSYEKL. CDR3 length: 16 amino acids. The CDR3 spells CASSQTPTGFSEKLFF. CDR3 nucleotide sequence: TGCGCCAGCAGCCAAACCCCTACAGGATTCTCTGAAAAACTGTTTTTT.

The chain uses TRBV10-3 and TRBJ1-1; 9 bases fit TRBD1. The CDR3 length is 17 residues. Germline CDR1 reads ENHRY; CDR2 reads SYGVKD. After removal of 8 bases from V and 8 bases from J, the junction contained 21 bases not matched to a gene. CDR3 nucleotides: TGTGCCATCGGCCAAACAGGGGGCGAATCTTCAGTGGGGGAAGCTTTCTTT. Translation gives CAIGQTGGESSVGEAFF.

This clone is a singleton in its sample. The chain combines TRBV7-2 with TRBJ2-7; unclear D gene. V lost 2 bases to trimming and J lost 5 bases, with 13 bases between them. This CDR3 has 14 amino acids. From germline, CDR1 is SGHTA and CDR2 FQGNSA. CDR3 DNA sequence: TGTGCCAGCAGCTTAAACTCCCTGTTGAACGAGCAGTACTTC. Translating it yields CASSLNSLLNEQYF.

J is TRBJ1-5 and V is TRBV28; TRBD1 matches 7 bases. This CDR3 comprises 15 residues. With V trimmed by 4 bases and J by 4 bases, 7 bases remained unmatched. Germline-derived CDR1 and CDR2 are MDHEN and SYDVKM. CDR3 sequence reads: CASSWATGENQPQHF. The DNA of the CDR3 is TGTGCCAGCAGTTGGGCTACAGGGGAGAATCAGCCCCAGCATTTT.

This clone was seen more than once but under ten times. V is TRBV5-5 and J is TRBJ1-1; 10 bases agree with TRBD1. Germline V lookup: CDR1 SGHKS, CDR2 YYEKEE (reference sequence). There are 14 residues in the CDR3. The V and J ends lost 3 bases and 4 bases, in that order; junction bases with no gene match: 3. The CDR3: CASSSGQGTTEAFF. The DNA of the CDR3 is TGTGCCAGCAGCTCGGGACAGGGGACCACTGAAGCTTTCTTT.

The chain has TRBV9 and TRBJ1-1; 10 nucleotides match TRBD1. Per the germline V gene, CDR1 is SGDLS and CDR2 is YYNGEE. This CDR3 is built from 15 residues. V lost 4 bases, J lost 11 bases, and 14 bases stayed unmatched. The CDR3 DNA reads TGTGCCAGCAGCCGTAGAGGGACAGGGGTAGAGTGGGCTTTCTTT. Translation gives CASSRRGTGVEWAFF.

The chain couples TRBV3-1 (or the pseudogene TRBV3-2) to TRBJ1-3, with 7 positions matching TRBD1. This CDR3 has 14 amino acids. The V segment lost 2 bases and the J segment 2 bases; nucleotides outside the gene matches: 0. In germline, CDR1 is LGHDT, CDR2 YNNKEL (reference sequence). Written as DNA, the CDR3 is TGTGCCAGCAGCCAAACAGGGGCTGGAAACACCATATATTTT. Protein: CASSQTGAGNTIYF.

The rearrangement uses TRBV5-1 and TRBJ1-6; TRBD1 matches 8 bases. The CDR3 loop spans 14 amino acids. The germline gives CDR1 SGHRS, CDR2 YFSETQ. V lost 3 bases and J lost 10; bases outside the gene matches: 6. CDR3 loop: CASSSTGVESPLHF. CDR3 bases: TGCGCCAGCAGCTCGACAGGGGTAGAGTCACCCCTCCACTTT.

The chain employs TRBV2 and TRBJ2-2; maybe TRBD1 (5 bases). The ends were cut back, 6 bases at V and 4 bases at J, with 9 bases in the middle. The CDR3 has 13 residues. Germline lookup yields CDR1 SNHLY and CDR2 FYNNEI. CDR3 sequence (DNA): TGTGCCAGCAGGCAGGGCGGCACCGGGGAGCTGTTTTTT. Its translation: CASRQGGTGELFF.

The CDR3: CAWSRGIANTGELFF. Here the CDR3 DNA reads TGTGCCTGGAGTCGCGGAATCGCGAACACCGGGGAGCTGTTTTTT. The gene calls are TRBV30 and TRBJ2-2, with D hard to call. V shed 2 bases and J shed 0 bases, with 10 bases lying between them. This CDR3 is built from 15 residues. Germline V gene data show CDR1 as GTSNPN and CDR2 as SVGIG (reference sequence).

The CDR3 DNA is TGTGCCAGCAGCAAAGGGAAAGGTGAGCGCGAGGACACTGAAGCTTTCTTT. Its translation: CASSKGKGEREDTEAFF. The chain is built from TRBV21-1 and TRBJ1-1. TRBV21-1 is described as a pseudogene. This CDR3 comprises 17 residues.

The J gene is TRBJ2-5, the V gene TRBV7-9; TRBD2 matches 11 bases. J was trimmed by 5 bases and V by 0 bases; bases with no gene match: 5. The V gene's germline CDR1 is SEHNR and CDR2 FQNEAQ (reference sequence). The CDR3 has 16 residues. The CDR3 here is CASSLALAGDLETQYF. In DNA form, the CDR3 reads TGTGCCAGCAGCTTAGCACTAGCGGGGGATTTGGAGACCCAGTACTTC.

V usage is TRBV7-9 and J usage is TRBJ1-4; no clear D. Per the germline V gene, CDR1 is SEHNR and CDR2 is FQNEAQ (reference sequence). Trimming pared 8 bases from V and 7 bases from J, leaving 17 bases between. The CDR3 has 14 residues. This CDR3 reads CASSREAVSEKLFF. In DNA, the CDR3 is TGTGCCAGCTCCCGGGAGGCAGTTAGTGAAAAACTGTTTTTT.

V gene TRBV11-2 combines with J gene TRBJ1-1; 7 bases are a match to TRBD1. J was trimmed by 6 bases and V by 5 bases; bases with no gene match: 15. There are 16 residues in the CDR3. CDR1 and CDR2 (germline): SGHAT, FQNNGV. CDR3 DNA sequence: TGTGCCAGCAGCCCAGGGTTGGCAGGGGGATATGCTGAAGCTTTCTTT. Residues: CASSPGLAGGYAEAFF.

The chain couples TRBV19 to TRBJ1-2; D unresolved. CDR3 length equals 11 residues. Germline V gene sequence: CDR1 LNHDA, CDR2 SQIVND (reference sequence). V lost 8 bases and J lost 7, with 11 bases in between. This chain's CDR3 is CASEERGGYTF. DNA of the CDR3: TGTGCCAGTGAGGAGAGAGGTGGCTACACCTTC.

The chain combines TRBV5-8 with TRBJ2-5; TRBD2 matches 16 bases. V dropped 4 bases and J dropped 5; count of bases not matched to a gene: 5. The CDR3 consists of 16 residues. The germline V gene encodes CDR1 SGHTS and CDR2 YDEGEE. Here the CDR3 reads CASSPGLAGGLETQYF. The CDR3 DNA sequence: TGTGCCAGCAGCCCGGGACTAGCGGGGGGGCTTGAGACCCAGTACTTC.

The chain carries TRBV7-9 and TRBJ1-3; tentative D call: TRBD1 (5 bases). The CDR3 consists of 13 residues. CDR1 and CDR2 (germline): SEHNR, FQNEAQ (reference sequence). Trimming cost V 1 base and J 11 bases, with 12 bases left between them. The CDR3 DNA reads as TGTGCCAGCAGCTTAGTTGCAGGGTATCCCATATATTTT. Its translation is CASSLVAGYPIYF.